This T cell receptor (beta chain) was identified during a study of CD8 T cells in Susac syndrome. The CDR3 totals 15 residues. Germline CDR1 reads SQVTM; CDR2 reads ANQGSEA. Trimming stripped 6 bases from V and 5 bases from J, with 22 bases between. When the RNA was reverse transcribed, random hexamers were used with an input of roughly 0.5 to 1 ug. TCRdb ran MiXCR on the immunoSEQ multiplex PCR reads and lists one entry per CDR3 protein. The sample records 130,000 or so distinct CDR3 sequences, about 93% being singletons. This receptor was identified in a human donor in good health. The source material was CD4+ T cells from PBMCs. The chain couples TRBV29-1 to TRBJ1-1, with D tentatively TRBD1 (6 bases). DNA of the CDR3: TGCAGCGTCCTACACGACGGGACACTGGATACTGAAGCTTTCTTT. Translating gives CSVLHDGTLDTEAFF.